The clone carrying this T cell receptor (beta chain) was recorded only once. Its antigen is not known. This entry is derived from a study of T cells in narcolepsy. General study results and limits: HCRT-specific and TRIB2-specific autoreactive clonotypes appeared among same-patient CSF and blood CD4+ clonotypes.

Measured with immunoSEQ multiplex PCR; TCRdb has only the in-frame clones, and not every one. The repertoire holds about 40,000 clones, about 91% seen once, with 1% to 1.5% in the top ten. The CDR3 sequence is 15 residues long. V lost 3 bases, J lost 0 bases, and 13 bases lay in between. Looked up from germline, CDR1 is SGDLS and CDR2 is YYNGEE. V usage is TRBV9 and J usage is TRBJ2-7; TRBD2 is a possible D gene (6 bases). Sample: CD45RA- memory CD4+ T cells from PBMCs. The clonotype comes from a human donor with narcolepsy. DNA for the CDR3: TGTGCCAGCAGCGAGGGACTTTTAAGCTCCTACGAGCAGTACTTC. Translation gives CASSEGLLSSYEQYF.